The text below deals with one T cell receptor beta chain. This record comes from a study of T cells in localized non-small cell lung cancer. Germline CDR1 is KGHSH and CDR2 is LQKENI. Trimming stripped 2 bases from V and 0 bases from J, with 10 bases between. The CDR3 contains 15 residues. Using immunoSEQ multiplex PCR, the repertoire was profiled, and TCRdb retains in-frame clones only, with some absent. Among about 23,000 clones listed, roughly 87% were seen once. The chain has TRBV18 and TRBJ1-2, with D unresolved. The receptor was isolated from a male donor aged 60 or over with stage I squamous cell lung carcinoma. Source: peripheral blood, taken before any cancer treatment. The CDR3 DNA follows: TGTGCCAGCTCACCAGAGAACAGCCCTAACTATGGCTACACCTTC. The encoded protein is CASSPENSPNYGYTF.